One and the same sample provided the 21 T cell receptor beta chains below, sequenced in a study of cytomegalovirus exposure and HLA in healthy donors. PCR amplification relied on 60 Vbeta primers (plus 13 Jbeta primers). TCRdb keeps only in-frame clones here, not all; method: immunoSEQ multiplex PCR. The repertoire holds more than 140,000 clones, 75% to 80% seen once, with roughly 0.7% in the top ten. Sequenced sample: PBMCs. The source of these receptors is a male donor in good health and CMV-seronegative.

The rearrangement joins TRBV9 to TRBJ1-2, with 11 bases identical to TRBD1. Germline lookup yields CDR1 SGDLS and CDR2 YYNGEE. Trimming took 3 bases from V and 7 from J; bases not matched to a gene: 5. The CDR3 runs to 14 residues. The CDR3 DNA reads TGTGCCAGCAGCGGCGCCGGGACAGGGGGTGGCTACACCTTC. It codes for CASSGAGTGGGYTF.

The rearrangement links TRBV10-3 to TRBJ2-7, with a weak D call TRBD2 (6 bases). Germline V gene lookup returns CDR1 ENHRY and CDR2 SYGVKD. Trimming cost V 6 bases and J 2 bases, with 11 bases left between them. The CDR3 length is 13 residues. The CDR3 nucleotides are TGTGCCATCAGACTAGCCGATACCTACGAGCAGTACTTC. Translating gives CAIRLADTYEQYF.

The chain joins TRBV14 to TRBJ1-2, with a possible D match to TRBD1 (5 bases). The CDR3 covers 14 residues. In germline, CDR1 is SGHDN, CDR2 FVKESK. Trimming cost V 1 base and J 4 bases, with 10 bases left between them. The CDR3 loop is CASSQGPGGYGYTF. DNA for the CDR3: TGTGCCAGCAGCCAAGGACCGGGGGGCTATGGCTACACCTTC.

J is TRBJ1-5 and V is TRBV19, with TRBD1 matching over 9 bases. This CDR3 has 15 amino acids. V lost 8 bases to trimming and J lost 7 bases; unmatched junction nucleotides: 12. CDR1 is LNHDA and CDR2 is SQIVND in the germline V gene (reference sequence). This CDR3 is CASDTGTGSRQPQHF. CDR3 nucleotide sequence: TGTGCCAGTGACACCGGGACAGGGAGTCGCCAGCCCCAGCATTTT.

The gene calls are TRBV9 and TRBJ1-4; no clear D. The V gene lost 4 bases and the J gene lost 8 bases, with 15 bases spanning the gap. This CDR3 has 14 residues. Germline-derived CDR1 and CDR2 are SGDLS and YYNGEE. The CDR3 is CASSPGSGEEKLFF. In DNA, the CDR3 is TGTGCCAGCAGCCCCGGGTCTGGCGAGGAAAAACTGTTTTTT.

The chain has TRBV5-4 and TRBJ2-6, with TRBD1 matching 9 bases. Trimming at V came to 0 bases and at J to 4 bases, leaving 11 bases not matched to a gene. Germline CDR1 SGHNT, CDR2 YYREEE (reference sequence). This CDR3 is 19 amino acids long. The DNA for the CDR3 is TGTGCCAGCAGCTTGGTTGCGACAGGGGGATCGGGGGGGGCCAACGTCCTGACTTTC. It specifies CASSLVATGGSGGANVLTF.

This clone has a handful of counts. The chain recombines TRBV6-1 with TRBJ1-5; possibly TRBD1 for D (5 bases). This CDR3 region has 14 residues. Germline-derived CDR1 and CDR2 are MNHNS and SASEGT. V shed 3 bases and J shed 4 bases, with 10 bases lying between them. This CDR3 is CASSEGGGNQPQHF. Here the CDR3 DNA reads TGTGCCAGCAGTGAGGGGGGAGGGAATCAGCCCCAGCATTTT.

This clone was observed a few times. DNA for the CDR3: TGCGCCAGCAGTTCCTCCGGGAAGGGGGCGAGAGAGACCCAGTACTTC. Its translation: CASSSSGKGARETQYF. This chain connects TRBV5-1 to TRBJ2-5, with TRBD1 matching 7 bases. This CDR3 region has 16 residues. V lost 5 bases and J lost 4; bases outside the gene matches: 14. Germline lookup yields CDR1 SGHRS and CDR2 YFSETQ.

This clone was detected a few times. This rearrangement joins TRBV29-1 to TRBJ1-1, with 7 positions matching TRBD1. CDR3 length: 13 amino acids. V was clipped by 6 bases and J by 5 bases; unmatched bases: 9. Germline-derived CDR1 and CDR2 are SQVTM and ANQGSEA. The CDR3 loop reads CSVATGRGTEAFF. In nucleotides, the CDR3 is TGCAGCGTGGCGACAGGGAGAGGGACTGAAGCTTTCTTT.

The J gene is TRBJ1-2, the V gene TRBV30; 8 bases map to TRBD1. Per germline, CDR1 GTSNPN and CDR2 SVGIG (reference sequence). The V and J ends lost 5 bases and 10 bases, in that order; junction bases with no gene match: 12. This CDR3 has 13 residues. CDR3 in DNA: TGTGCCTGGGACTCGGGGACAGGACAGTCCTACACCTTC. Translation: CAWDSGTGQSYTF. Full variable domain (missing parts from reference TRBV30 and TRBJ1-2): SQTIHQWPATLVQPVGSPLSLECTVEGTSNPNLYWYRQAAGRGLQLLFYSVGIGQISSEVPQNLSASRPQDRQFILSSKKLLLSDSGFYLCAWDSGTGQSYTFGSGTRLTVV.

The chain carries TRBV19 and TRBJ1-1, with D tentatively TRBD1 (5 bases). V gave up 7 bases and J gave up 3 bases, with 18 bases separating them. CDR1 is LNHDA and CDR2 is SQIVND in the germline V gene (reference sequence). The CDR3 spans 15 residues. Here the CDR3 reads CASTPGGVGDTEAFF. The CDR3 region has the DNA TGTGCCAGTACCCCCGGGGGGGTGGGGGACACTGAAGCTTTCTTT.

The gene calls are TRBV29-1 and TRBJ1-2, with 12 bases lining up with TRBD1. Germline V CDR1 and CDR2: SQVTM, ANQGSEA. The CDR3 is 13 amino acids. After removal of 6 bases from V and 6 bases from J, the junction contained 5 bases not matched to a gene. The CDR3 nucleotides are TGCAGCGTGGGACAGGGGGCAGGGGATGGCTACACCTTC. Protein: CSVGQGAGDGYTF.

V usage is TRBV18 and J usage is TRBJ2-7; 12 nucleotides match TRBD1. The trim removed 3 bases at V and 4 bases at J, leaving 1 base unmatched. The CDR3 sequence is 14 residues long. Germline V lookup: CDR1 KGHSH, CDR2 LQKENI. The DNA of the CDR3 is TGTGCCAGCTCACCGGGACAGGGGGCGTACGAGCAGTACTTC. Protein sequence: CASSPGQGAYEQYF.

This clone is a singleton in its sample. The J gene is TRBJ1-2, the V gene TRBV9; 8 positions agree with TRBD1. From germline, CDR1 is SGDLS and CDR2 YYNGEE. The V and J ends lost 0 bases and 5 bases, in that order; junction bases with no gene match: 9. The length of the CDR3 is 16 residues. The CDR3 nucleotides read TGTGCCAGCAGCGTAGGGGTGCTGACAGGGGTTTATGGCTACACCTTC. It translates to CASSVGVLTGVYGYTF.

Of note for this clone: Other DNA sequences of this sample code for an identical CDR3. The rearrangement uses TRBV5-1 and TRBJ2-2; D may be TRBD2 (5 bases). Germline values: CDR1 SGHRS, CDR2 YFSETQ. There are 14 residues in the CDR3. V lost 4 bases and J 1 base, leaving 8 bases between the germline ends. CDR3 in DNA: TGCGCCAGCAGCCTCGGACTGAACACCGGGGAGCTGTTTTTT. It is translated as CASSLGLNTGELFF.

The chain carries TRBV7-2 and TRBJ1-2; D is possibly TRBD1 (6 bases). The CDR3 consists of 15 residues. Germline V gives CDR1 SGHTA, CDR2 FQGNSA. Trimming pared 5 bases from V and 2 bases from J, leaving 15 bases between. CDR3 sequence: CASSARRQVNYGYTF. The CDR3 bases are TGTGCCAGCAGCGCCAGGCGACAGGTGAACTATGGCTACACCTTC.

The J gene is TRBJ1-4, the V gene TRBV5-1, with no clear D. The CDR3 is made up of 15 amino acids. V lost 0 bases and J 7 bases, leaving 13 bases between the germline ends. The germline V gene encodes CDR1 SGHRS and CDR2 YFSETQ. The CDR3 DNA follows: TGCGCCAGCAGCTTGGCCCTGATAGATGGTGAAAAACTGTTTTTT. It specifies CASSLALIDGEKLFF.

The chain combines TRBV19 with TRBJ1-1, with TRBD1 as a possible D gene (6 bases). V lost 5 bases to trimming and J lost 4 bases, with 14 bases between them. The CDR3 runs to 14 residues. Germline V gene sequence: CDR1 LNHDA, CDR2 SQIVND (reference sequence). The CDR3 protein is CASSYREASTEAFF. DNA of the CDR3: TGTGCCAGTAGTTACAGGGAAGCGAGCACTGAAGCTTTCTTT.

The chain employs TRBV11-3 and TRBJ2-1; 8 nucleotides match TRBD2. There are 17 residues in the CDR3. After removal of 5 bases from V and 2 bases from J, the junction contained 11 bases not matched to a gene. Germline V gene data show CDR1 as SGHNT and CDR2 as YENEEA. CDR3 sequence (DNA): TGTGCCAGCAGCCCCGGTCCCGGCGGGGGGCCCTACAATGAGCAGTTCTTC. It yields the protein CASSPGPGGGPYNEQFF.

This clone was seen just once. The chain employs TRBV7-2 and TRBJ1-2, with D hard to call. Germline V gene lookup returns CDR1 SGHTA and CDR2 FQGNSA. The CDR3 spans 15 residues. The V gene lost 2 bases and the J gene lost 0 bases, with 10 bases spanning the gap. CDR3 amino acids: CASSLNAGPNYGYTF. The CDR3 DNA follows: TGTGCCAGCAGCTTAAATGCGGGTCCTAACTATGGCTACACCTTC.

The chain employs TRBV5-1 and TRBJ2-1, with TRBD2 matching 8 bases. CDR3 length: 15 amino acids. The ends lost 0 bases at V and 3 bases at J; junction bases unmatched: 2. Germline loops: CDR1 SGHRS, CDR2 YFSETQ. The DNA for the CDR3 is TGCGCCAGCAGCTTGGAGACTAGCGACTACAATGAGCAGTTCTTC. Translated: CASSLETSDYNEQFF.